This T cell receptor (beta chain) emerged from a study of blood T cell repertoires in COVID-19. Across the whole study: Sample material is recorded as cDNA or gDNA derived from T cells, B-cell-depleted T cells, or PBMCs.

Trimming shortened V by 6 bases and J by 4 bases, and 15 bases separated the two germline ends. Germline V gene data show CDR1 as MNHEY and CDR2 as SMNVEV (reference sequence). The CDR3 consists of 15 residues. Profiling relied on immunoSEQ multiplex PCR, and the TCRdb table lists in-frame clones only, not all of them. The data show fewer than 350,000 clones, with roughly nine tenths seen just once and approximately 5% held by the top ten. Individuals aged about 18 to 89 years were recruited from around 22 US areas. Participants' reported clinical history set cohort assignment. The sequence was obtained from a man in his fifties or sixties who had recovered from COVID-19. Sequencing was done on a sample of PBMCs or T cells enriched from blood (not recorded which). This sequence joins TRBV27 and TRBJ2-2, with D possibly TRBD2 on 5 matching bases. Here the CDR3 DNA reads TGTGCCAGCAGAGATCTAGCTCGGGCCACCGGGGAGCTGTTTTTT. Protein sequence: CASRDLARATGELFF.